This T cell receptor beta chain was recorded in a study of vaccination and CD4 T cells after COVID-19. Worth noting for this clonotype: Its target is unknown.

Germline CDR1 is SGHRS and CDR2 is YFSETQ. The CDR3 has 13 amino acids. Trimming cost V 5 bases and J 5 bases, with 13 bases left between them. Treatment noted: approximately nine-day PBMC culture with coronavirus spike peptide pools or control peptides (ViraFEST assay). The Oncomine TCR Beta short-read assay was applied to DNA of cultured CD4+ T cells. The template was genomic DNA from cultured CD4+ T cells. TCRdb analysed the PCR reads with MiXCR anew, one entry per CDR3 protein. Counted here are some 15,000 distinct CDR3 sequences, approximately 57% occurring once; the ten biggest clones make up approximately 9%.

The chain recombines TRBV5-1 with TRBJ1-1; unclear D gene. Sequenced input: CD4+ T cells from blood, cultured in vitro. This TCR was recovered from a human donor who had recovered from COVID-19. CDR3 in DNA: TGCGCCAGCAGGGGAGGGAGGAATACTGAAGCTTTCTTT. Translated: CASRGGRNTEAFF.